The 15 T cell receptor beta chains below all came from one sample that was sequenced in a study of T cells in localized non-small cell lung cancer (dated by TCRdb to about 2020). The library relied on the immunoSEQ multiplex PCR assay. Here the immuneACCESS table is served through TCRdb, limited to in-frame sequences with V and J called. Missing clones are a known gap in these copies; in checked studies unresolved V genes cover under half, and the rest lacks a known reason. The sample yields roughly 76,000 clones; less than 85% were counted once. Together, the top ten hold roughly 21% of the sample. The sequencing here drew on PBMCs, taken before any cancer treatment. The receptor source for this set is a man aged 40 to 69 with stage II squamous cell lung carcinoma.

V is TRBV28 and J is TRBJ1-3; the D is unclear. CDR1 is MDHEN, CDR2 SYDVKM, per germline. The CDR3 contains 14 residues. Trimming shortened V by 7 bases and J by 0 bases, and 10 bases separated the two germline ends. The DNA for the CDR3 is TGTGCCAGCACCCCTGGTAGCTCTGGAAACACCATATATTTT. Its protein product is CASTPGSSGNTIYF.

The chain uses TRBV29-1 and TRBJ1-2; tentative D call: TRBD1 (5 bases). V was clipped by 4 bases and J by 2 bases, with 14 bases between them. The CDR3 runs 14 residues. Germline CDR1 and CDR2: SQVTM and ANQGSEA. The CDR3 DNA reads as TGCAGCGTTGTACCCTCAGGGACGAACTATGGCTACACCTTC. This translates into CSVVPSGTNYGYTF.

The CDR3 loop is CASGQGLDYGYTF. CDR3 DNA: TGTGCCAGCGGACAGGGTTTGGACTATGGCTACACCTTC. The chain combines TRBV2 with TRBJ1-2; 8 bases align to TRBD1. The CDR3 is 13 amino acids. CDR1 SNHLY and CDR2 FYNNEI come from the germline V gene. V trimming: 8 bases; J trimming: 3 bases; junction bases outside the gene matches: 5.

The rearrangement joins TRBV7-3 to TRBJ2-6; possible D gene TRBD2, 6 bases. The germline gives CDR1 SGHTA, CDR2 FQGTGA. V lost 8 bases to trimming and J lost 4 bases, with 9 bases between them. The CDR3 totals 13 residues. The CDR3 sequence: CASGRMGANVLTF. DNA of the CDR3: TGTGCCAGCGGGAGGATGGGGGCCAACGTCCTGACTTTC.

This chain joins TRBV6-1 and TRBJ1-5, with 7 nucleotides matching TRBD1. J lost 7 bases, V lost 5 bases, and 8 bases had no gene match. This CDR3 has 14 amino acids. Germline-derived CDR1 and CDR2 are MNHNS and SASEGT. The CDR3 sequence: CASSLQGRGQPQHF. The CDR3 nucleotides are TGTGCCAGCAGTTTACAGGGGCGCGGGCAGCCCCAGCATTTT.

V and J are TRBV5-1 and TRBJ2-2, with 7 nucleotides matching TRBD1. The germline gives CDR1 SGHRS, CDR2 YFSETQ. This CDR3 has 15 amino acids. After removal of 4 bases from V and 6 bases from J, the junction contained 9 bases not matched to a gene. The CDR3 bases are TGCGCCAGCAGCCCCCCGTTACAGGGGCCCGGGGAGCTGTTTTTT. This translates into CASSPPLQGPGELFF.

This chain connects TRBV9 to TRBJ2-5; D is unresolved. Trimming left V 0 bases short and J 2 bases short, with 5 bases between. Germline V gene data show CDR1 as SGDLS and CDR2 as YYNGEE. The CDR3 is 13 amino acids. In DNA, the CDR3 is TGTGCCAGCAGCGTAGGCCCTCAAGAGACCCAGTACTTC. This translates into CASSVGPQETQYF. Full variable domain (outside the CDR3, taken from reference TRBV9 and TRBJ2-5): DSGVTQTPKHLITATGQRVTLRCSPRSGDLSVYWYQQSLDQGLQFLIQYYNGEERAKGNILERFSAQQFPDLHSELNLSSLELGDSALYFCASSVGPQETQYFGPGTRLLVL.

V usage is TRBV29-1 and J usage is TRBJ1-1; no clear D. Germline V gene sequence: CDR1 SQVTM, CDR2 ANQGSEA. CDR3 length: 12 residues. V dropped 4 bases and J dropped 7 bases, with 13 bases sitting between them. DNA for the CDR3: TGCAGCGTTGGACCTGTATTTGGTGAAGCTTTCTTT. Encoded protein: CSVGPVFGEAFF.

The chain uses TRBV11-3 and TRBJ2-3; TRBD2 matches 9 bases. This CDR3 is built from 15 residues. Germline V lookup: CDR1 SGHNT, CDR2 YENEEA. V shed 5 bases, J shed 0 bases, and the junction held 3 bases outside the gene matches. CDR3 loop: CASSRTSESTDTQYF. As DNA, the CDR3 is TGTGCCAGCAGCCGGACTAGCGAGAGCACAGATACGCAGTATTTT.

The V and J genes are TRBV4-1 and TRBJ1-4, with a possible D match to TRBD1 (5 bases). Per germline, CDR1 MGHRA and CDR2 YSYEKL. V lost 0 bases to trimming and J lost 8 bases, with 13 bases between them. The CDR3 has 15 amino acids. The CDR3 protein is CASSQEWGSDEKLFF. The CDR3 region has the DNA TGCGCCAGCAGCCAAGAATGGGGGTCAGACGAAAAACTGTTTTTT.

This rearrangement joins TRBV27 to TRBJ2-5; weak D call: TRBD1 (5 bases). Germline V CDR1 and CDR2: MNHEY, SMNVEV (reference sequence). The V gene lost 4 bases and the J gene lost 4 bases, with 16 bases spanning the gap. The length of the CDR3 is 15 residues. CDR3: CASSSSGLSAETQYF. The CDR3 DNA reads as TGTGCCAGCAGTTCGTCAGGGCTTTCCGCAGAGACCCAGTACTTC.

This clone came up a few times. The chain recombines TRBV4-3 with TRBJ1-2; the D gene is possibly TRBD1 (6 bases). The germline V and J ends were trimmed by 1 base and 5 bases, with 11 bases remaining between them. This CDR3 has 14 residues. Germline V gene lookup returns CDR1 LGHNA and CDR2 YSLEER. CDR3 bases: TGCGCCAGCAGCCAAGGGGGGGCCGGGTATGGCTACACCTTC. This gives the protein CASSQGGAGYGYTF.

This clone was counted once. The rearrangement links TRBV6-1 to TRBJ2-5, with 9 bases identical to TRBD2. CDR3 length equals 13 residues. Per germline, CDR1 MNHNS and CDR2 SASEGT. V lost 5 bases, J lost 7 bases, and 5 bases stayed unmatched. In nucleotides, the CDR3 is TGTGCCAGCAGTAGCGGGGGGCCGGGGACCCAGTACTTC. This translates into CASSSGGPGTQYF.

V gene TRBV19 combines with J gene TRBJ1-1; unclear D gene. Germline V lookup: CDR1 LNHDA, CDR2 SQIVND (reference sequence). This CDR3 spans 14 amino acids. V lost 7 bases to trimming and J lost 1 base, with 13 bases between them. CDR3 DNA: TGTGCCAGTACCTACAATACAGCGAACACTGAAGCTTTCTTT. Its translation: CASTYNTANTEAFF.

The chain combines TRBV29-1 with TRBJ2-2; TRBD1 aligns across 8 bases. The CDR3 covers 14 residues. V lost 7 bases, J lost 1 base, and 5 bases stayed unmatched. Germline V lookup: CDR1 SQVTM, CDR2 ANQGSEA. The DNA of the CDR3 is TGCAGCGCCCGGGGACAGGAGAACACCGGGGAGCTGTTTTTT. Its protein product is CSARGQENTGELFF.